This T cell receptor beta chain was observed in a study of CD8 T cell repertoires and HIV-1 epitope variants. For the study at large: Separate from the cultures, 1M uncultured T cells served as baseline.

The table came from immunoSEQ multiplex PCR; TCRdb's copy has only in-frame clones and leaves some out. Among around 6,400 clones listed, just over 65% were seen once. Remarks on this clone: Its antigen is not known.

V was pared by 2 bases and J by 3 bases, with 7 bases of the junction left unmatched. The CDR3 extends over 16 amino acids. Looked up from germline, CDR1 is SGHAT and CDR2 is FQNNGV. The rearrangement uses TRBV11-2 and TRBJ2-7; 10 bases agree with TRBD2. The sequenced sample consisted of cultured CD8+ T cells derived from PBMCs. The clonotype comes from a male donor with HIV. The CDR3 reads CASSLFGTSVLYEQYF. The DNA for the CDR3 is TGTGCCAGCAGCTTATTTGGGACTAGCGTCCTCTACGAGCAGTACTTC.